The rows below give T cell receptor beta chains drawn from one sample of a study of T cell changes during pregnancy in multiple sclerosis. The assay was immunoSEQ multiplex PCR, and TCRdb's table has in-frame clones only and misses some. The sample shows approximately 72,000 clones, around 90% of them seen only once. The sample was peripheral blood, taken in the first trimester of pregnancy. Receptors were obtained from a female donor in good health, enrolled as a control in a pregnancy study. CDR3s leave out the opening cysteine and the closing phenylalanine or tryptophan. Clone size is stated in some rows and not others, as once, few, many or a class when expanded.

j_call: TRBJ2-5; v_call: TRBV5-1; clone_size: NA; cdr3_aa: ASSPRDYQETQY
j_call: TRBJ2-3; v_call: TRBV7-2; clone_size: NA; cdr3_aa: ASSTPGAGVEDTQY
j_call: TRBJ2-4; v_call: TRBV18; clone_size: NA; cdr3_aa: ASSPAQRGLAKNIQY
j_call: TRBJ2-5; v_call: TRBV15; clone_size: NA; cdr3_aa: ATSRDGSNTETQY
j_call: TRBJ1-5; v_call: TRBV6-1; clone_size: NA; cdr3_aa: ASSEGRPNQPQH
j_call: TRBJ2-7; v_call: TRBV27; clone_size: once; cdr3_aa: ASRDNHYEQY
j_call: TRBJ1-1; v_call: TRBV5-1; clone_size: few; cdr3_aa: ASSLPGFEAF
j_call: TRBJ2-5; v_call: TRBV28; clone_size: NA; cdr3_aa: ASSFHRDSQETQY
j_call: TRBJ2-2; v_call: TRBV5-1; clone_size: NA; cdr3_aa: ASSHSGTNTGELF
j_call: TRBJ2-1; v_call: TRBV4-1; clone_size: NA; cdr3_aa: ASSHRLAGGSSYNEQF
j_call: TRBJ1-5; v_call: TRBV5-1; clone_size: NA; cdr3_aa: ASSVDASSNQPQH
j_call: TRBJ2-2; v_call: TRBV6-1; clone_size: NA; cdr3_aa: ASSEPGEGTGELF
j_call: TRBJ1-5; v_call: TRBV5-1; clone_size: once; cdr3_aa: ASSLGLNQPQH
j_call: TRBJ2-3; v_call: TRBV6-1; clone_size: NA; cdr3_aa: ASFYSGGTDTQY
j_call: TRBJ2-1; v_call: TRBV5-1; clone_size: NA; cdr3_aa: ASSLVPDRANEQF
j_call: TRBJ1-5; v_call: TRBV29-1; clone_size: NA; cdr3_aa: SVRMGGNQPQH
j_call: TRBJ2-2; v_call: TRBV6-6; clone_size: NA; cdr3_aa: ASSYTDSNTGELF
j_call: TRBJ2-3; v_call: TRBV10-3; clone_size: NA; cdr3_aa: AISGTGTTDTQY
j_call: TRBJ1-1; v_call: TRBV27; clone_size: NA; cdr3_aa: ASSSRQVKNTEAF
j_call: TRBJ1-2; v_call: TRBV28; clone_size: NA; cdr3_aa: ASSLEGEGYGYT
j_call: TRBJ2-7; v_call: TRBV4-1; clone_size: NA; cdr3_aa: ASSPADRGLLAYEQY
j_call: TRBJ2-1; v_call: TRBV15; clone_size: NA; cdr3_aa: ATSRDKRVWNEQF
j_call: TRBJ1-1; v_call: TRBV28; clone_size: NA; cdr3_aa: ASSGGDSQNTEAF
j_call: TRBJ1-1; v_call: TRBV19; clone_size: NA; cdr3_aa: ASSIRGKGEAF
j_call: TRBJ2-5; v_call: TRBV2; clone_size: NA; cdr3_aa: ASSEWGDRRAEETQY
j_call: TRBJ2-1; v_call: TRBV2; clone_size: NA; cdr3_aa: ANGGGGGEQF
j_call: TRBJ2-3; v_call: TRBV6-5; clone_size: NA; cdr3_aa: ASSKAGSTDTQY
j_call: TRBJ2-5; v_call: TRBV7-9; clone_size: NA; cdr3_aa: ASSLLAGAVEETQY
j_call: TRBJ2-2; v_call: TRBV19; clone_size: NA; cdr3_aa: ASSLDREPGGELF
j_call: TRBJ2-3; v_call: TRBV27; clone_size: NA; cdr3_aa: ASSFPSTDTQY
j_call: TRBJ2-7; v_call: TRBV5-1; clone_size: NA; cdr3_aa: ASSLAGQGSEQY
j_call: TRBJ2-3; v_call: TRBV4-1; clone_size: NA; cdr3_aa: ASSRGTSGPTDTQY
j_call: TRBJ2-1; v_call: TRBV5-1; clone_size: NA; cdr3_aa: ASSLPDFTSVVYNEQF
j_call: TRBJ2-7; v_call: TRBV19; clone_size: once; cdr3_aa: ATASGYEQY
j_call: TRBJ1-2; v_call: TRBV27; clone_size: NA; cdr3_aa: ASGFGGVGGYGYT
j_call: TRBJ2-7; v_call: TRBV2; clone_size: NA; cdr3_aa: ASSDRAYEQY
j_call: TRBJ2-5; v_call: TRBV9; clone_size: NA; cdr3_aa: ASSRTPDRGETQY
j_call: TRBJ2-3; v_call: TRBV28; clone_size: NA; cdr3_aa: ASSLRREDTQY
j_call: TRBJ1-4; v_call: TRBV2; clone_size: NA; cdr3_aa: ASSPDRGLGEKLF
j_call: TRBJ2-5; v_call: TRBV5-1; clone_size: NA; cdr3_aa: ASSAGLAGAEETQY